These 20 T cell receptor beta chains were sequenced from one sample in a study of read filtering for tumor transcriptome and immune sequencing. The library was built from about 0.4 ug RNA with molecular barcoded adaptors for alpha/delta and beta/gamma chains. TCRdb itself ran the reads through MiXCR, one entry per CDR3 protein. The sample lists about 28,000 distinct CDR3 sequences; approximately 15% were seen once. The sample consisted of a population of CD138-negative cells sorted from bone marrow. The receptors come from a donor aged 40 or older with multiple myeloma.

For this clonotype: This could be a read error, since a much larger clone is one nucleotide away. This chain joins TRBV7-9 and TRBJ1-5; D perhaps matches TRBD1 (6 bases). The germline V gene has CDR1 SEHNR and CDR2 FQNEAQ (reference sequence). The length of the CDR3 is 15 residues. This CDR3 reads CAGRFLWGPDQPQHF. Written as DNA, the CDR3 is TGTGCCGGCAGGTTCCTGTGGGGGCCCGATCAGCCCCAGCATTTT.

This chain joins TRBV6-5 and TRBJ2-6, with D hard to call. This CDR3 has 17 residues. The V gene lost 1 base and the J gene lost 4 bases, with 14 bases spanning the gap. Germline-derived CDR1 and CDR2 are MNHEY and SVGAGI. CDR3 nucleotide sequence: TGTGCCAGCAGTTACTACCTGAGGCCATCAGGGGCCAACGTCCTGACTTTC. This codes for CASSYYLRPSGANVLTF.

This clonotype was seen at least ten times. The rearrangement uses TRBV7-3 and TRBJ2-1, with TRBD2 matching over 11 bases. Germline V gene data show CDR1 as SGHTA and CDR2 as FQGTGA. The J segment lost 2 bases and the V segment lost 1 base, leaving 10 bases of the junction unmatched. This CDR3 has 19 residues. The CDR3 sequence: CASSLNPLAGARTYNEQFF. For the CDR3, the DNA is TGTGCCAGCAGCTTAAACCCACTAGCGGGGGCTCGGACCTACAATGAGCAGTTCTTC.

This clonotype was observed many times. CDR3 coding DNA: TGCAGTGCTAAGGGCGTAGCGGGATACGAGCAGTACTTC. This sequence encodes CSAKGVAGYEQYF. V is TRBV20-1 and J is TRBJ2-7; 8 bases map to TRBD2. Trimming cost V 4 bases and J 4 bases; bases outside gene matches: 6. This CDR3 has 13 residues. Germline CDR1 is DFQATT and CDR2 is SNEGSKA (reference sequence).

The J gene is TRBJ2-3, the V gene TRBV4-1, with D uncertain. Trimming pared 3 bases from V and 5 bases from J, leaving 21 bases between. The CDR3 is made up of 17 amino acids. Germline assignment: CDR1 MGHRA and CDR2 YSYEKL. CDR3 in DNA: TGCGCCAGCAGCCACTCCCCCCGGCGGTCACCGCGAGATACGCAGTATTTT. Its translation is CASSHSPRRSPRDTQYF.

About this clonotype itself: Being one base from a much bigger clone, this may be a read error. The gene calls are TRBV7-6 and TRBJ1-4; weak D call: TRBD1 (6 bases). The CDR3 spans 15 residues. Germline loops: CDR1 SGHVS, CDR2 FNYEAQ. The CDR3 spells CASSTNQGNNETLFF. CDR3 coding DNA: TGTGCCAGCAGCACCAATCAGGGGAATAATGAAACACTGTTTTTT.

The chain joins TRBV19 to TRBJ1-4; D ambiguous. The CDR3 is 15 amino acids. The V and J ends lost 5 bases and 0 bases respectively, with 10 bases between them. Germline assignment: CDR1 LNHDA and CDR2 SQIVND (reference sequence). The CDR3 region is CASSPGVSTNEKLFF. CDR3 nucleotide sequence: TGTGCCAGTAGTCCCGGAGTATCAACTAATGAAAAACTGTTTTTT. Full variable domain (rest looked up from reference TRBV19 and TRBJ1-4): DGGITQSPKYLFRKEGQNVTLSCEQNLNHDAMYWYRQDPGQGLRLIYYSQIVNDFQKGDIAEGYSVSREKKESFPLTVTSAQKNPTAFYLCASSPGVSTNEKLFFGSGTQLSVL.

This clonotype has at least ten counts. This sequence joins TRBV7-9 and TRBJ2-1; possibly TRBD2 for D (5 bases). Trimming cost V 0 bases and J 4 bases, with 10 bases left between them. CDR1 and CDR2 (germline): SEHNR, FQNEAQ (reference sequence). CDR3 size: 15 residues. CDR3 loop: CASSLAAEAYNEQFF. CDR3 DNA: TGTGCCAGCAGCTTAGCAGCGGAAGCTTACAATGAGCAGTTCTTC.

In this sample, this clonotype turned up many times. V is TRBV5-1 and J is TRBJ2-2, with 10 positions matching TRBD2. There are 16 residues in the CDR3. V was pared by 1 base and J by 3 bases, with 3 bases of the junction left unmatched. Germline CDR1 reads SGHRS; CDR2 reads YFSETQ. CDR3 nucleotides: TGCGCCAGCAGCTTGCTAGCGGGAGTACACACCGGGGAGCTGTTTTTT. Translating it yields CASSLLAGVHTGELFF.

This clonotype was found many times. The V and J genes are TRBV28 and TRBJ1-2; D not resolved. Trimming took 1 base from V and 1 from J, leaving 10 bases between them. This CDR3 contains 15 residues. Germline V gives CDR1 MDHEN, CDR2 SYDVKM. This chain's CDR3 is CASSLYPGNNYGYTF. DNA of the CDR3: TGTGCCAGCAGTTTATACCCGGGAAATAACTATGGCTACACCTTC.

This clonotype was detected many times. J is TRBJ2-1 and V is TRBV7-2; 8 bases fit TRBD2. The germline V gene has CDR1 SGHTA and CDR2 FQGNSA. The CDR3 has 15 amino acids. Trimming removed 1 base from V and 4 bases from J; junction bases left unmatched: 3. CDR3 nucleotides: TGTGCCAGCAGCTTAGGACTAGCGCAATACAATGAGCAGTTCTTC. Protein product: CASSLGLAQYNEQFF.

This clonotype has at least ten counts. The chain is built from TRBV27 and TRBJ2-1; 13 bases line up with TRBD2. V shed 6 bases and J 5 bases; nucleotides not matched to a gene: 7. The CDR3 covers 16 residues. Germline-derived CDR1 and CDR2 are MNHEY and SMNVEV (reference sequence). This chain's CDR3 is CASRRTSGRVHNEQFF. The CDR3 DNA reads TGTGCCAGCAGACGGACTAGCGGGAGAGTACACAATGAGCAGTTCTTC.

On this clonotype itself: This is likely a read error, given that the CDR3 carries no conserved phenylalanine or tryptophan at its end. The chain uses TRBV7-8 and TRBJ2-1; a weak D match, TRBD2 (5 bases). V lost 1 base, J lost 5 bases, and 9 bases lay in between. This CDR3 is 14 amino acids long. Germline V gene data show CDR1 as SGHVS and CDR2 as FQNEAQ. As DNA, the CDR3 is TGTGCCAGCAGCTTAGATTTGCGGGACAATGAGCAGTTCCTC. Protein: CASSLDLRDNEQFL.

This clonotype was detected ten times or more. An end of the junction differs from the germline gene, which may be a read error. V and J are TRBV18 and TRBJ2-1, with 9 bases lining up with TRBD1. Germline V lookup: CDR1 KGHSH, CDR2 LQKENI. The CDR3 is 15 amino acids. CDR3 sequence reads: CASSPPRTGDNERFF. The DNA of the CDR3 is TGTGCCAGCTCACCACCCCGGACAGGGGACAATGAGCGGTTCTTC.

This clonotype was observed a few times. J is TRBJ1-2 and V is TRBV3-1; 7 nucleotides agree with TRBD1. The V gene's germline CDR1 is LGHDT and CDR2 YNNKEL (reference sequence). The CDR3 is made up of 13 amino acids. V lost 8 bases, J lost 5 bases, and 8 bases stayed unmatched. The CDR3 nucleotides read TGTGCCAGCGGACAGGCGGAGGTGTATGGCTACACCTTC. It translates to CASGQAEVYGYTF. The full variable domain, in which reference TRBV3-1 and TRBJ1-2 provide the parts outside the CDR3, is DTAVSQTPKYLVTQMGNDKSIKCEQNLGHDTMYWYKQDSKKFLKIMFSYNNKELIINETVPNRFSPKSPDKAHLNLHINSLELGDSAVYFCASGQAEVYGYTFGSGTRLTVV.

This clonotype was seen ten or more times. The CDR3 spells CSVAGNARNTGELFF. For the CDR3, the DNA is TGCAGCGTTGCAGGGAACGCTCGGAACACCGGGGAGCTGTTTTTT. V gene TRBV29-1 combines with J gene TRBJ2-2; weak D call: TRBD1 (5 bases). The germline V gene has CDR1 SQVTM and CDR2 ANQGSEA. This CDR3 is built from 15 residues. Trimming stripped 4 bases from V and 1 base from J, with 13 bases between.

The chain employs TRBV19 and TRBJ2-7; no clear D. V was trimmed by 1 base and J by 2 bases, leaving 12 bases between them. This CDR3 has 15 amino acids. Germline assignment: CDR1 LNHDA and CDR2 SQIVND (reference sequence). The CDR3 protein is CASSIGPTGPYEQYF. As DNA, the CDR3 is TGTGCCAGTAGTATAGGACCGACGGGTCCCTACGAGCAGTACTTC.

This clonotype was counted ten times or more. For the CDR3, the DNA is TGTGCCAGCAGCTTGAGGTCCGGGCTTTACACAGATACGCAGTATTTT. Translated, it gives CASSLRSGLYTDTQYF. This chain uses TRBV5-5 with TRBJ2-3; unclear D gene. CDR1 and CDR2 (germline): SGHKS, YYEKEE (reference sequence). V was pared by 1 base and J by 2 bases, with 14 bases between. This CDR3 is built from 16 residues.

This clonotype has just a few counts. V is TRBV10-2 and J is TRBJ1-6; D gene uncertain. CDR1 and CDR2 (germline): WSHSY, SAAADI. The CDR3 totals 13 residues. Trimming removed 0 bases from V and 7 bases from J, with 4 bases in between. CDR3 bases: TGCGCCAGCAGTGAGTCGGGAAATTCACCCCTCCACTTT. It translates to CASSESGNSPLHF.

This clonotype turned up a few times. The CDR3 protein is CSVTGTGNDQPQHF. The DNA for the CDR3 is TGCAGCGTAACGGGGACAGGTAACGATCAGCCCCAGCATTTT. The V call is TRBV29-1, the J call TRBJ1-5, with 8 bases fitting TRBD1. The junction had 9 bases not matched to a gene; V was cut back by 6 bases and J by 5 bases. The length of the CDR3 is 14 residues. The germline V gene encodes CDR1 SQVTM and CDR2 ANQGSEA.